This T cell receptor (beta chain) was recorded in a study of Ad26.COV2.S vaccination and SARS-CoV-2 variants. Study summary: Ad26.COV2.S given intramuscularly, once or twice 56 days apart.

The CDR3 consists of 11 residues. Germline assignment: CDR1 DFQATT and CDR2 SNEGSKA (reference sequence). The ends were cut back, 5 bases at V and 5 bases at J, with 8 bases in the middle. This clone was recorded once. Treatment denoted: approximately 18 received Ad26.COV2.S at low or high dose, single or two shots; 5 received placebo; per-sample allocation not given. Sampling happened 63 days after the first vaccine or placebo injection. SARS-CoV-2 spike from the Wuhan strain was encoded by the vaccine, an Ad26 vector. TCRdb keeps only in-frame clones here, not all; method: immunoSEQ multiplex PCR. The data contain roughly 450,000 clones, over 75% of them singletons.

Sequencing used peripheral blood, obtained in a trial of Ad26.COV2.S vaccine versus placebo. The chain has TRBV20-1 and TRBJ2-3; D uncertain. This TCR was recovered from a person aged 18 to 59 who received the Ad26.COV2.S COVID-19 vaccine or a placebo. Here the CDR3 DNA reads TGCAGTGCTCGCCAAATAGATACGCAGTATTTT. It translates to CSARQIDTQYF.